Listed here is a single TCR beta chain. Its specificity is not known. The data belong to a study of CD8 T cells in ankylosing spondylitis. Trimming took 4 bases from V and 4 from J, leaving 17 bases between them. The CDR3 runs 16 residues. Germline V gives CDR1 SGHTA, CDR2 FQGNSA. Whole-study findings and limits: In the blood and synovial fluid of reactive arthritis, some motif variants had been previously reported. Significantly higher representation of disease-linked clones was reported for matched ankylosing spondylitis synovial fluid. Seemingly characteristic of ankylosing spondylitis blood was a TCR beta motif consisting of about 8 highly homologous variants.

TCRdb re-derived calls from the 5' RACE reads in MiXCR, one entry per CDR3 protein. The sample has some 140,000 distinct CDR3 sequences, about 7% seen once. Sample: blood, either unsorted or a sorted T cell fraction (not recorded which). This sequence joins TRBV7-2 and TRBJ1-3; D not resolved. The origin of this receptor is a female donor with ankylosing spondylitis or in good health (not recorded which). The CDR3 is CASSSFPGVRGNTIYF. The DNA for the CDR3 is TGTGCCAGCAGCTCCTTCCCCGGTGTCCGCGGAAACACCATATATTTT.